This passage covers 27 T cell receptor beta chains from one sample sequenced in a study of beta chain features in type 1 diabetes. The investigators reverse transcribed all of the isolated RNA, so they sequenced expressed TCRB transcripts. Repertoires were generated with immunoSEQ multiplex PCR, while TCRdb's copy carries only in-frame clones and drops some. The data show 300,000 to 400,000 clones, with around 13% seen just once and under 0.02% held by the top ten. Sequenced: naive CD4+ T cells from blood. The receptor set was obtained from a man aged 18 to 29 in good health.

The CDR3 region is CASSFTGTEAFF. CDR3 in DNA: TGCGCCAGCAGCTTCACGGGGACTGAAGCTTTCTTT. The gene calls are TRBV5-1 and TRBJ1-1; D gene uncertain. The germline V gene has CDR1 SGHRS and CDR2 YFSETQ. The CDR3 consists of 12 residues. The ends were cut back, 2 bases at V and 5 bases at J, with 7 bases in the middle.

V gene TRBV9 combines with J gene TRBJ2-2, with 8 bases lining up with TRBD2. Germline values: CDR1 SGDLS, CDR2 YYNGEE. The CDR3 length is 15 residues. The V gene end was trimmed by 2 bases and the J gene end by 6 bases; junction bases not matched to a gene: 6. DNA for the CDR3: TGTGCCAGCAGCGTTAGCGGGACGGGCCCCGGGGAGCTGTTTTTT. Translating gives CASSVSGTGPGELFF.

This clone was detected only a few times. The genes are TRBV7-9 and TRBJ2-3; D call uncertain. Trimming stripped 0 bases from V and 2 bases from J, with 12 bases between. The CDR3 has 16 residues. Per the germline V gene, CDR1 is SEHNR and CDR2 is FQNEAQ (reference sequence). The chain's CDR3 is CASSLAPSGFTDTQYF. CDR3 DNA sequence: TGTGCCAGCAGCTTAGCGCCTAGTGGGTTCACAGATACGCAGTATTTT.

This clone has only a few counts. CDR3 sequence reads: CASSFIRRGAGTDTQYF. In DNA, the CDR3 is TGTGCCAGCAGCTTTATTAGGCGGGGGGCCGGCACAGATACGCAGTATTTT. The chain is built from TRBV5-4 and TRBJ2-3, with 8 bases lining up with TRBD2. Germline trimming cut 2 bases from V and 1 base from J; bases unmatched to any gene: 9. Germline values: CDR1 SGHNT, CDR2 YYREEE (reference sequence). The CDR3 runs to 17 residues. Supplemented by reference TRBV5-4 and TRBJ2-3, the full variable domain reads ETGVTQSPTHLIKTRGQQVTLRCSSQSGHNTVSWYQQALGQGPQFIFQYYREEENGRGNFPPRFSGLQFPNYSSELNVNALELDDSALYLCASSFIRRGAGTDTQYFGPGTRLTVL.

The sample holds a few counts of this clone. The rearrangement joins TRBV5-4 to TRBJ2-1; maybe TRBD1 (5 bases). Germline V gene data show CDR1 as SGHNT and CDR2 as YYREEE (reference sequence). The CDR3 length is 14 residues. The V end lost 5 bases, the J end lost 8 bases, and 17 bases lay between the germline ends. CDR3 protein: CASRLTGQGDEQFF. As DNA, the CDR3 is TGTGCCAGCAGACTGACGGGCCAAGGGGATGAGCAGTTCTTC.

The chain links TRBV7-9 to TRBJ1-5; 9 bases match TRBD1. Unmatched junction bases numbered 9, after V lost 5 bases and J lost 7 bases. Germline assignment: CDR1 SEHNR and CDR2 FQNEAQ (reference sequence). CDR3 length equals 15 residues. The CDR3 DNA follows: TGTGCCAGCAGCAACCCGGGACAGGGTGCCCAGCCCCAGCATTTT. It specifies CASSNPGQGAQPQHF.

In its sample, this clone was seen a few times. The V call is TRBV7-2, the J call TRBJ1-5; TRBD1 agrees at 9 bases. The length of the CDR3 is 14 residues. The germline gives CDR1 SGHTA, CDR2 FQGNSA. V trimming: 5 bases; J trimming: 5 bases; junction bases outside the gene matches: 4. CDR3 sequence reads: CASSPTGGHQPQHF. CDR3 bases: TGTGCCAGCAGCCCGACAGGGGGGCATCAGCCCCAGCATTTT.

This clone has more than one count but fewer than ten. This sequence joins TRBV7-2 and TRBJ1-5, with 11 bases aligning to TRBD1. Germline-derived CDR1 and CDR2 are SGHTA and FQGNSA. CDR3 length: 18 amino acids. V shed 1 base, J shed 6 bases, and the junction held 11 bases outside the gene matches. The CDR3 DNA reads as TGTGCCAGCAGCTTAGTTTCTGTCGGGACAGGGGGTGGTCAGCCCCAGCATTTT. It is translated as CASSLVSVGTGGGQPQHF.

This clone appeared a few times. The J gene is TRBJ2-7, the V gene TRBV30; 8 bases line up with TRBD1. There are 14 residues in the CDR3. V lost 1 base, J lost 2 bases, and 4 bases stayed unmatched. CDR1 and CDR2 (germline): GTSNPN, SVGIG (reference sequence). The CDR3 sequence: CAWSDGTGTYEQYF. As DNA, the CDR3 is TGTGCCTGGAGTGACGGGACAGGTACCTACGAGCAGTACTTC. The entire variable domain, with the rest obtained from reference TRBV30 and TRBJ2-7, is as follows: SQTIHQWPATLVQPVGSPLSLECTVEGTSNPNLYWYRQAAGRGLQLLFYSVGIGQISSEVPQNLSASRPQDRQFILSSKKLLLSDSGFYLCAWSDGTGTYEQYFGPGTRLTVT.

The J gene is TRBJ2-2, the V gene TRBV19; D not certain. This CDR3 is 13 amino acids long. V gave up 5 bases and J gave up 4 bases, with 8 bases separating them. From germline, CDR1 is LNHDA and CDR2 SQIVND (reference sequence). CDR3 bases: TGTGCCAGTAGTCCGGTGCTCACCGGGGAGCTGTTTTTT. Translated: CASSPVLTGELFF.

V usage is TRBV7-2 and J usage is TRBJ2-7, with 8 bases that match TRBD1. The V segment lost 5 bases and the J segment 3 bases; nucleotides outside the gene matches: 6. This CDR3 has 14 amino acids. Germline CDR1 reads SGHTA; CDR2 reads FQGNSA. The CDR3 here is CASSPWTGHYEQYF. The DNA of the CDR3 is TGTGCCAGCAGCCCATGGACAGGGCACTACGAGCAGTACTTC. The full variable domain, rest sourced from reference TRBV7-2 and TRBJ2-7, is GAGVSQSPSNKVTEKGKDVELRCDPISGHTALYWYRQSLGQGLEFLIYFQGNSAPDKSGLPSDRFSAERTGGSVSTLTIQRTQQEDSAVYLCASSPWTGHYEQYFGPGTRLTVT.

This clone occurred a few times. This chain connects TRBV6-1 to TRBJ1-1; 9 nucleotides match TRBD1. The CDR3 runs to 17 residues. From germline, CDR1 is MNHNS and CDR2 SASEGT. Trimming removed 4 bases from V and 0 bases from J; junction bases left unmatched: 9. This CDR3 is CASSAPGTGTMNTEAFF. CDR3 coding DNA: TGTGCCAGCAGTGCGCCGGGGACAGGGACGATGAACACTGAAGCTTTCTTT.

This clone has only a few counts. The V call is TRBV5-6, the J call TRBJ1-6; TRBD1 matches at 8 bases. Germline V lookup: CDR1 SGHDT, CDR2 YYEEEE. The CDR3 loop spans 15 amino acids. V lost 2 bases, J lost 10 bases, and 8 bases stayed unmatched. CDR3 bases: TGTGCCAGCAGCTTTCCGACAGGGGTGGTATCACCCCTCCACTTT. Translation: CASSFPTGVVSPLHF.

A few counts support this clone. This chain links TRBV27 with TRBJ1-5, with a possible D match to TRBD1 (5 bases). V lost 3 bases, J lost 0 bases, and 21 bases lay in between. Germline V gene data show CDR1 as MNHEY and CDR2 as SMNVEV (reference sequence). The CDR3 loop spans 19 amino acids. The CDR3 protein is CASSLWAPGGVDSNQPQHF. The CDR3, as DNA: TGTGCCAGCAGTTTGTGGGCCCCCGGGGGGGTGGATAGCAATCAGCCCCAGCATTTT.

This clone was seen a handful of times. V gene TRBV7-9 combines with J gene TRBJ1-4, with a possible D match to TRBD1 (5 bases). V was trimmed by 5 bases and J by 7 bases, leaving 17 bases between them. The length of the CDR3 is 15 residues. Germline V gene lookup returns CDR1 SEHNR and CDR2 FQNEAQ (reference sequence). The CDR3 DNA follows: TGTGCCAGCAGCCCAGGGCGGCAGGGCAGTGAAAAACTGTTTTTT. It is translated as CASSPGRQGSEKLFF.

This clone has a handful of counts. This rearrangement joins TRBV7-9 to TRBJ1-1, with D possibly matching TRBD1 (6 bases). Germline V CDR1 and CDR2: SEHNR, FQNEAQ (reference sequence). V lost 4 bases and J lost 3, with 12 bases in between. The CDR3 length is 14 residues. The CDR3 spells CASSSRGRDTEAFF. The CDR3 bases are TGTGCCAGCAGCTCCAGGGGAAGGGACACTGAAGCTTTCTTT.

The table lists this clone with a few counts. The chain carries TRBV7-8 and TRBJ2-1; 9 nucleotides match TRBD2. The CDR3 has 15 amino acids. Looked up from germline, CDR1 is SGHVS and CDR2 is FQNEAQ. Trimming at V came to 5 bases and at J to 6 bases, leaving 8 bases not matched to a gene. DNA for the CDR3: TGTGCCAGCAGCCCGATAGCGGGAGCGGGCAATGAGCAGTTCTTC. This sequence encodes CASSPIAGAGNEQFF.

This clone was found a few times. V is TRBV9 and J is TRBJ2-2; 7 bases align to TRBD1. J lost 2 bases, V lost 0 bases, and 4 bases had no gene match. CDR3 length: 16 residues. Germline CDR1 reads SGDLS; CDR2 reads YYNGEE. The CDR3 region is CASSVVGQLNTGELFF. In nucleotides, the CDR3 is TGTGCCAGCAGCGTAGTGGGACAGCTTAACACCGGGGAGCTGTTTTTT.

The V gene is TRBV30, the J gene TRBJ2-6; D is possibly TRBD1 (5 bases). Per germline, CDR1 GTSNPN and CDR2 SVGIG (reference sequence). Trimming took 3 bases from V and 2 from J, leaving 5 bases between them. The CDR3 runs 13 residues. DNA for the CDR3: TGTGCCTGGAGAGGGGCTGGGGCCAACGTCCTGACTTTC. It yields the protein CAWRGAGANVLTF.

The chain uses TRBV2 and TRBJ2-7; D possibly corresponds to TRBD1 (6 bases). Germline V gives CDR1 SNHLY, CDR2 FYNNEI. The CDR3 has 13 residues. V gave up 4 bases and J gave up 5 bases, with 12 bases separating them. CDR3 in DNA: TGTGCCAGCAGTGTACAGGGTAGAAACGAGCAGTACTTC. As protein: CASSVQGRNEQYF.

The chain carries TRBV25-1 and TRBJ2-7; 8 bases align to TRBD1. J lost 5 bases, V lost 3 bases, and 12 bases had no gene match. Germline-derived CDR1 and CDR2 are MGHDK and SYGVNS. The CDR3 is 16 amino acids. As DNA, the CDR3 is TGTGCCAGCAGTGACCCCCGCGGGACAGGTAGGGACGAGCAGTACTTC. Residues: CASSDPRGTGRDEQYF.

The rearrangement uses TRBV11-2 and TRBJ2-7, with D hard to call. The germline V and J ends were trimmed by 1 base and 2 bases, with 9 bases remaining between them. Per the germline V gene, CDR1 is SGHAT and CDR2 is FQNNGV. This CDR3 is built from 14 residues. CDR3 loop: CASSLARGAYEQYF. Written as DNA, the CDR3 is TGTGCCAGCAGCTTAGCACGCGGAGCCTACGAGCAGTACTTC. The entire variable domain, with the rest obtained from reference TRBV11-2 and TRBJ2-7, is as follows: EAGVAQSPRYKIIEKRQSVAFWCNPISGHATLYWYQQILGQGPKLLIQFQNNGVVDDSQLPKDRFSAERLKGVDSTLKIQPAKLEDSAVYLCASSLARGAYEQYFGPGTRLTVT.

This clone was observed a few times. The V call is TRBV27, the J call TRBJ2-7; 8 bases are shared with TRBD1. The CDR3 loop spans 13 amino acids. Trimming cost V 5 bases and J 3 bases; bases outside gene matches: 3. The germline V gene has CDR1 MNHEY and CDR2 SMNVEV (reference sequence). The CDR3 DNA is TGTGCCAGCAGTCGGACAGGGAACTACGAGCAGTACTTC. Translation: CASSRTGNYEQYF.

The chain employs TRBV4-2 and TRBJ2-7; tentative D call: TRBD1 (5 bases). The CDR3 has 18 amino acids. Trimming shortened V by 0 bases and J by 0 bases, and 18 bases separated the two germline ends. Germline V lookup: CDR1 LGHNA, CDR2 YNFKEQ. CDR3 loop: CASSQELDDSRISYEQYF. The CDR3 DNA follows: TGTGCCAGCAGCCAAGAGCTCGACGACAGCAGGATCTCCTACGAGCAGTACTTC.

The V call is TRBV28, the J call TRBJ1-5, with a weak D call TRBD1 (5 bases). Deletions cut 6 bases from V and 8 bases from J, with 17 bases between. The CDR3 length is 14 residues. Germline CDR1 reads MDHEN; CDR2 reads SYDVKM. CDR3 DNA sequence: TGTGCCAGCAGACCACGGGGAGGGGCGAAGCCCCAGCATTTT. It translates to CASRPRGGAKPQHF. Using reference TRBV28 and TRBJ1-5 for the parts outside the CDR3, the full variable domain is DVKVTQSSRYLVKRTGEKVFLECVQDMDHENMFWYRQDPGLGLRLIYFSYDVKMKEKGDIPEGYSVSREKKERFSLILESASTNQTSMYLCASRPRGGAKPQHFGDGTRLSIL.

The chain links TRBV4-2 to TRBJ2-7, with D hard to call. This CDR3 is 13 amino acids long. V lost 1 base and J 4 bases, leaving 8 bases between the germline ends. Germline-derived CDR1 and CDR2 are LGHNA and YNFKEQ. The CDR3, as DNA: TGTGCCAGCAGCCAAGCCCCCGGGTACGAGCAGTACTTC. Its protein is CASSQAPGYEQYF.

The chain couples TRBV7-2 to TRBJ1-5; D remains unclear. The V gene's germline CDR1 is SGHTA and CDR2 FQGNSA. V was clipped by 6 bases and J by 1 base, with 7 bases between them. The CDR3 totals 13 residues. CDR3 residues: CASRDTSNQPQHF. CDR3 DNA sequence: TGTGCCAGCAGAGACACCAGCAATCAGCCCCAGCATTTT.